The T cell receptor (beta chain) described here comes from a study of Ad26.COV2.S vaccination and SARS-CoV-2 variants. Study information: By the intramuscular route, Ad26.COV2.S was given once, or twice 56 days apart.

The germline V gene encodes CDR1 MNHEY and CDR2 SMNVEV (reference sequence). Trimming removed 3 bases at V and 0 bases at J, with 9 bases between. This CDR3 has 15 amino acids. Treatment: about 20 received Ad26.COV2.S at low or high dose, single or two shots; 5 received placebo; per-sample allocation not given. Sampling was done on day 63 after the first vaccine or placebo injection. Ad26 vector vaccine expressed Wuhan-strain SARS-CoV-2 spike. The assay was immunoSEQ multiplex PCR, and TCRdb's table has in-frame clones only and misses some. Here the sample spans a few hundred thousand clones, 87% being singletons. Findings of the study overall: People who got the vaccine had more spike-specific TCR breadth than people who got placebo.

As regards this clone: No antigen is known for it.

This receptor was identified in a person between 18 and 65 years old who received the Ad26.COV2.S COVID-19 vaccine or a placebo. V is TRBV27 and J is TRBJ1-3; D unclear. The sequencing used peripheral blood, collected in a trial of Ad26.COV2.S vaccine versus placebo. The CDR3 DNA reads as TGTGCCAGCAGTTTTGCAGGCTCCTCTGGAAACACCATATATTTT. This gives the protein CASSFAGSSGNTIYF.